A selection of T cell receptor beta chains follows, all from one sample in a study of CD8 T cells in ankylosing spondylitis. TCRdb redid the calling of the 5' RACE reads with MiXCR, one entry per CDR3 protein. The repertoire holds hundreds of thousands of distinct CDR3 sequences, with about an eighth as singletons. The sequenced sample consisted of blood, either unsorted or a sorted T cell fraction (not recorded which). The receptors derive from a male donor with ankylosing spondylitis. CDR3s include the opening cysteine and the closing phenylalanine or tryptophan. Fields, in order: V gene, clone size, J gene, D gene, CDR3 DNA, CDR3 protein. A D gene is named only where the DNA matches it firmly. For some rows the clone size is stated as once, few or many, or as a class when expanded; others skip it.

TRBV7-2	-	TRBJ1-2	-	TGTGCCAGCAGCCCCTGGGGCTCAGTCCTTACGGGGGATGGCTACACCTTC	CASSPWGSVLTGDGYTF
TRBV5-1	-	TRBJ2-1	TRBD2	TGCGCCAGCAGCCCCTGGACTAGCGGGGGTCTTTACAATGAGCAGTTCTTC	CASSPWTSGGLYNEQFF
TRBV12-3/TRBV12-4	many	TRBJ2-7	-	TGTGCCAGCAGGACCCTTGGGTCTTACGAGCAGTACTTC	CASRTLGSYEQYF
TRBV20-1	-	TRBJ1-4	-	TGCAGTGCTAGCCGAGAAAAACTGTTTTTT	CSASREKLFF
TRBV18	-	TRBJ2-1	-	TGTGCCAGCTCACCACCGTGGCCCGGAGATAACAATGAGCAGTTCTTC	CASSPPWPGDNNEQFF
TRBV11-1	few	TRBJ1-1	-	TGTGCCAGCAGCCTGAATGAGAGGGCTTTCTTT	CASSLNERAFF
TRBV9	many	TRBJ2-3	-	TGTGCCAGCAGCGCAAGAGGGGATACGCAGTATTTT	CASSARGDTQYF
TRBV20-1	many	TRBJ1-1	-	TGCAGTGTTCAGGAGGGGGGGGGGACTGAAGCTTTCTTT	CSVQEGGGTEAFF
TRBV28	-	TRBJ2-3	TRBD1	TGTGCCAGCAGTTCCAGACGCCGACAGGGGTGGTGGACAGATACGCAGTATTTT	CASSSRRRQGWWTDTQYF
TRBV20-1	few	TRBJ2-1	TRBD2	TGCAGTGCTAGGCCGGGACTAGCGGCATCCCTCTCCTACAATGAGCAGTTCTTC	CSARPGLAASLSYNEQFF
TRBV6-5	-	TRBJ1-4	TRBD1	TGTGCCAGCAGTTACTCGACAGGGTGGCGTGAAAAACTGTTTTTT	CASSYSTGWREKLFF
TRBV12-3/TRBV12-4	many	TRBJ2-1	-	TGTGCCAGCAGTTTGGAGACCCTAAACAATGAGCAGTTCTTC	CASSLETLNNEQFF
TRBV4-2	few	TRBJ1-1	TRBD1	TGTGCCAGCAGCCAAGAAACAGGGGCCATGAACACTGAAGCTTTCTTT	CASSQETGAMNTEAFF
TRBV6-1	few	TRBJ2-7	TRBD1	TGTGCCAGCAGTCCTGGGACAGGGGGTGTCGGGTACGAGCAGTACTTC	CASSPGTGGVGYEQYF
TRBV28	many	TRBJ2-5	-	TGTGCCAGCAGTGCCTTCGGGACTCAAGAAGAGACCCAGTACTTC	CASSAFGTQEETQYF
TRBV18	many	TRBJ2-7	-	TGTGCCAGCTCACCACCACCCGGGGACCACGAGCAGTACTTC	CASSPPPGDHEQYF
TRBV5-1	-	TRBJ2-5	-	TGCGCCAGCAGCCCCTGGAACCCCGATGGGACCCAGTACTTC	CASSPWNPDGTQYF
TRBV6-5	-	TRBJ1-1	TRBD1	TGTGCCAGCAGTTACTATTTTGGTCAGGGGGTTGAAGCTTTCTTT	CASSYYFGQGVEAFF
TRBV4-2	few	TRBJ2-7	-	TGTGCCAGCAGCCAAGATCGACTTAGGGGGTTTTACGAGCAGTACTTC	CASSQDRLRGFYEQYF
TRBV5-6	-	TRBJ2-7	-	TGTGCCAGCAGCTTGGAACAGGGAGTTCGCCACGGGGGAGAGCAGTACTTC	CASSLEQGVRHGGEQYF
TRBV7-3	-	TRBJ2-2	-	TGTGCCAGCAGCCTCTGGACGAAGACCGGGGAGCTGTTTTTT	CASSLWTKTGELFF
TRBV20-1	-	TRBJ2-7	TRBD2	TGCAGTGCTAGAGTCGGACTAGACGAGCAGTACTTC	CSARVGLDEQYF
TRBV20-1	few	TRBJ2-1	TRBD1	TGCAGTGCAGCGGACAGGTCGGGAAACGATGAGCAGTTCTTC	CSAADRSGNDEQFF
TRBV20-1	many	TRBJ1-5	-	TGCAGTGCTAGCCACACTAGCAATCAGCCCCAGCATTTT	CSASHTSNQPQHF
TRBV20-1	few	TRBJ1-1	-	TGCAGTGCTAGAAGGACTCCGGCTGAAGCTTTCTTT	CSARRTPAEAFF
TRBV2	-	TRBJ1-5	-	TGTGCCAGCGGGTGGACAGATCTTAATCAGCCCCAGCATTTT	CASGWTDLNQPQHF
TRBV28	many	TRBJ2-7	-	TGTGCCAGCAGTAGTAGTAACGAGCAGTACTTC	CASSSSNEQYF
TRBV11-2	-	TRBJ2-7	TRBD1	TGTGCCAGCAGCGAGGGGCCCGGGACAGCCTACGAGCAGTACTTC	CASSEGPGTAYEQYF
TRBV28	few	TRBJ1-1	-	TGTGCCAGCAGTTTGGGGCACCCTGGAACTGAAGCTTTCTTT	CASSLGHPGTEAFF
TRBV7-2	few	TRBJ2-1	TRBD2	TGTGCCAGCAGCTCCCAAATTGGGGGGGGAGAATACAATGAGCAGTTCTTC	CASSSQIGGGEYNEQFF
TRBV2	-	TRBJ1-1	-	TGTGCCAGCAGTGCCCGGGGGTTTGAAGCTTTCTTT	CASSARGFEAFF
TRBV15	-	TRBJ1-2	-	TGTGCCACCAGCAGAGGGGCAGGGGACTATGGCTACACCTTC	CATSRGAGDYGYTF
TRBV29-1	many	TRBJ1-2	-	TGCAGCGTTGGCCAGCAGGGACACCTCTATGGCTACACCTTC	CSVGQQGHLYGYTF
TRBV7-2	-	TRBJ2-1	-	TGTGCCAGCAGCGTGTCGGGGTATGGCGAGCAGTTCTTC	CASSVSGYGEQFF